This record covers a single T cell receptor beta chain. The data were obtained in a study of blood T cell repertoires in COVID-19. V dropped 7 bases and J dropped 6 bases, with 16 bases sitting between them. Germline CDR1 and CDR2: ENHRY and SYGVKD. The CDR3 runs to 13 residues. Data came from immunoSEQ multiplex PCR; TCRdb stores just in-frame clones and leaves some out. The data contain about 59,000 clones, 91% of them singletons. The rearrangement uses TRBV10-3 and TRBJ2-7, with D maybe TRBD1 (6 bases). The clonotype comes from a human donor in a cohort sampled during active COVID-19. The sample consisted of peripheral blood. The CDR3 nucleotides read TGTGCCATCACTGCACAGGGAGTGGGCGAGCAGTACTTC. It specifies CAITAQGVGEQYF.